Described below is a single TCR beta chain sequence and its context. Its specificity is not known. This PCR relied on a set of 60 Vbeta primers and 13 Jbeta primers. Profiling relied on immunoSEQ multiplex PCR, and the TCRdb table lists in-frame clones only, not all of them. This table has 210,000 or so clones, around 80% appearing once. These data are taken from a study of cytomegalovirus exposure and HLA in healthy donors. Broader study findings: In a later analysis, productive TCRs from donors in an Asian-associated ancestry cluster reportedly carried fewer N-insertions than the cohort mean. A later analysis, which compared TCR beta chains of equal frequency, found the HLA-associated ones more clonally expanded. There were several of the most significant clusters that appeared linked to common viral pathogens in a later analysis.

Donors showed nominal health when sampled, although they likely had unrecorded immune exposures. The CDR3 sequence is 14 residues long. The V end was cut by 2 bases, the J end by 2 bases, with 9 bases between. Germline V lookup: CDR1 SGHTA, CDR2 FQGNSA. This clonotype originated in a girl aged 2-10 years in good health and CMV-seronegative. V usage is TRBV7-2 and J usage is TRBJ2-5; D not resolved. Material for sequencing was PBMCs. DNA for the CDR3: TGTGCCAGCAGCTTACCCTGGGCTCAAGAGACCCAGTACTTC. Translating it yields CASSLPWAQETQYF. Looking up the rest from reference TRBV7-2 and TRBJ2-5 gives the full variable domain: GAGVSQSPSNKVTEKGKDVELRCDPISGHTALYWYRQSLGQGLEFLIYFQGNSAPDKSGLPSDRFSAERTGGSVSTLTIQRTQQEDSAVYLCASSLPWAQETQYFGPGTRLLVL.